These 27 T cell receptor beta chains originate from one sample sequenced in a study of spatial heterogeneity in lung cancer. Study observations and caveats: Mutation counts in tumors were tracked by counts of expanded intratumoral alpha and beta TCRs.

The antigens for these receptors are not known. MiXCR was run by TCRdb on the 5' RACE reads, yielding one entry per CDR3 protein. The repertoire holds 15,000 to 20,000 distinct CDR3 sequences, with 5.5% to 6.5% as singletons. Time point described: sample taken at primary tumor resection. This material consisted of lung tumor tissue, taken at surgery. The receptors here all came from a female donor with early-stage non-small cell lung cancer.

In its sample, this clonotype was seen many times. This chain connects TRBV20-1 to TRBJ2-1; TRBD2 matches 8 bases. This CDR3 comprises 16 residues. CDR1 DFQATT and CDR2 SNEGSKA come from the germline V gene (reference sequence). Trimming cost V 6 bases and J 4 bases; bases outside gene matches: 14. In nucleotides, the CDR3 is TGCAGTGCGCCCTCAATTACTAGCGGATCTTACAATGAGCAGTTCTTC. It specifies CSAPSITSGSYNEQFF.

The chain uses TRBV29-1 and TRBJ1-1; TRBD1 agrees at 10 bases. The junction had 14 bases not matched to a gene; V was cut back by 7 bases and J by 12 bases. The CDR3 extends over 13 amino acids. The germline V gene has CDR1 SQVTM and CDR2 ANQGSEA. The CDR3 coding sequence is TGCAGCGGGCGCATTGGGGGACAGGGGATAACTTTCTTT. Translating gives CSGRIGGQGITFF.

The chain recombines TRBV5-6 with TRBJ2-6; 9 bases are a match to TRBD1. This CDR3 spans 17 amino acids. V shed 3 bases, J shed 2 bases, and the junction held 6 bases outside the gene matches. CDR1 is SGHDT and CDR2 is YYEEEE in the germline V gene. CDR3 nucleotides: TGTGCCAGCAGCTCCCGGAGACAGGGGGCTGGGGCCAACGTCCTGACTTTC. Translating gives CASSSRRQGAGANVLTF. Supplemented by reference TRBV5-6 and TRBJ2-6, the full variable domain reads DAGVTQSPTHLIKTRGQQVTLRCSPKSGHDTVSWYQQALGQGPQFIFQYYEEEERQRGNFPDRFSGHQFPNYSSELNVNALLLGDSALYLCASSSRRQGAGANVLTFGAGSRLTVL.

This clonotype was counted many times. The rearrangement links TRBV28 to TRBJ1-6; D gene uncertain. V was cut by 6 bases and J by 7 bases, with 22 bases left in between. Germline CDR1 MDHEN, CDR2 SYDVKM. This CDR3 region has 17 residues. The CDR3 DNA reads TGTGCCAGCAGCCGTAGACTCGGGAGACTGACGAATTCACCCCTCCACTTT. This translates into CASSRRLGRLTNSPLHF.

This clonotype appeared many times. The rearrangement links TRBV7-3 to TRBJ2-7, with D perhaps matching TRBD2 (6 bases). Germline values: CDR1 SGHTA, CDR2 FQGTGA. Trimming left V 0 bases short and J 7 bases short, with 7 bases between. This CDR3 has 12 amino acids. The CDR3 bases are TGTGCCAGCAGCTTAACGGAGGGAGAGCAGTACTTC. Translated, it gives CASSLTEGEQYF.

This clonotype was seen more than once but under ten times. The chain recombines TRBV11-2 with TRBJ1-2, with 9 bases that match TRBD1. V lost 2 bases, J lost 1 base, and 8 bases stayed unmatched. The CDR3 is made up of 17 amino acids. The germline CDR1 and CDR2 sequences are SGHAT and FQNNGV. CDR3: CASSLRGGQGSNYGYTF. For the CDR3, the DNA is TGTGCCAGCAGCTTACGTGGGGGACAGGGAAGTAACTATGGCTACACCTTC.

This clonotype has ten or more counts. CDR3 in amino acids: CASSYFPSGAYEQYF. The CDR3 bases are TGTGCCAGCAGTTACTTCCCATCGGGGGCCTACGAGCAGTACTTC. The V and J genes are TRBV6-6 and TRBJ2-7, with D tentatively TRBD2 (6 bases). V was pared by 1 base and J by 2 bases, with 12 bases between. CDR3 size: 15 residues. Germline V gene lookup returns CDR1 MNHNY and CDR2 SVGAGI (reference sequence).

This clonotype was counted ten times or more. This rearrangement joins TRBV20-1 to TRBJ1-2; 9 positions agree with TRBD1. Germline assignment: CDR1 DFQATT and CDR2 SNEGSKA (reference sequence). V was pared by 4 bases and J by 14 bases, with 17 bases of the junction left unmatched. The CDR3 loop spans 14 amino acids. CDR3 sequence reads: CSATRGGTGLPGTF. The DNA of the CDR3 is TGCAGTGCTACCCGTGGCGGGACAGGGCTCCCCGGGACCTTC.

The sample holds many counts of this clonotype. The chain recombines TRBV30 with TRBJ2-7; 9 bases map to TRBD1. The length of the CDR3 is 13 residues. Trimming removed 1 base from V and 3 bases from J; junction bases left unmatched: 1. CDR1 and CDR2 (germline): GTSNPN, SVGIG (reference sequence). This CDR3 is CAWSAGQGYEQYF. CDR3 nucleotides: TGTGCCTGGAGTGCGGGACAGGGCTACGAGCAGTACTTC.

This clonotype is medium-sized by share. V and J are TRBV7-8 and TRBJ2-7; TRBD1 might be the D (5 bases). Germline V gene lookup returns CDR1 SGHVS and CDR2 FQNEAQ. Trimming removed 1 base at V and 7 bases at J, with 11 bases between. This CDR3 spans 13 amino acids. The CDR3 region has the DNA TGTGCCAGCAGCTTAGATCAGGGTCGGGAGCAGTACTTC. Residues: CASSLDQGREQYF.

There are many counts of this clonotype. This chain connects TRBV7-2 to TRBJ2-3; D possibly corresponds to TRBD2 (7 bases). V was trimmed by 5 bases and J by 0 bases, leaving 21 bases between them. Germline V gives CDR1 SGHTA, CDR2 FQGNSA. CDR3 length: 18 residues. The CDR3 DNA reads TGTGCCAGCAGCAGAGCGGTTTTGGGGGGGCCCAGCACAGATACGCAGTATTTT. Translation gives CASSRAVLGGPSTDTQYF.

This clonotype is medium-sized in the sample. The rearrangement links TRBV12-3 or TRBV12-4 to TRBJ2-5, with 9 bases lining up with TRBD1. J was trimmed by 4 bases and V by 7 bases; bases with no gene match: 7. The CDR3 runs to 14 residues. Here the CDR3 DNA reads TGTGCCAGCACCCCAACAGGGGGCCCAGAGACCCAGTACTTC. Translating gives CASTPTGGPETQYF.

V usage is TRBV7-2 and J usage is TRBJ2-2; no clear D. The ends were cut back, 5 bases at V and 7 bases at J, with 8 bases in the middle. The CDR3 is 12 residues long. CDR1 SGHTA and CDR2 FQGNSA come from the germline V gene. The CDR3 region has the DNA TGTGCCAGCAGCGAAATACGCGGGGAGCTGTTTTTT. Its translation is CASSEIRGELFF.

Ten or more counts support this clonotype. The chain links TRBV28 to TRBJ1-5; D call uncertain. The CDR3 totals 12 residues. V was shortened by 6 bases and J by 4 bases, with 7 bases between the two germline ends. Germline values: CDR1 MDHEN, CDR2 SYDVKM. CDR3 amino acids: CASRVLNQPQHF. The CDR3 nucleotides are TGTGCCAGCAGGGTCCTAAATCAGCCCCAGCATTTT.

The sample holds many counts of this clonotype. This chain links TRBV12-3 or TRBV12-4 with TRBJ1-2, with a weak D call TRBD1 (5 bases). The CDR3 loop spans 16 amino acids. V was shortened by 6 bases and J by 3 bases, with 20 bases between the two germline ends. This CDR3 is CASSGTRALTHYGYTF. DNA of the CDR3: TGTGCCAGCAGCGGGACTAGGGCCCTTACTCACTATGGCTACACCTTC.

The sample holds many counts of this clonotype. The chain recombines TRBV12-3 or TRBV12-4 with TRBJ2-5; TRBD2 matches at 7 bases. With 8 bases clipped from V and 5 bases from J, the junction kept 14 bases outside the gene matches. This CDR3 contains 15 residues. CDR3 residues: CASGPGSYSGETQYF. The CDR3 region has the DNA TGTGCCAGCGGTCCCGGGTCTTATAGCGGGGAGACCCAGTACTTC.

This clonotype was observed at least ten times. The chain has TRBV4-3 and TRBJ2-7, with D perhaps matching TRBD1 (5 bases). CDR3 length equals 16 residues. The V end lost 1 base, the J end lost 3 bases, and 16 bases lay between the germline ends. Germline CDR1 is LGHNA and CDR2 is YSLEER. The CDR3 region is CASSQGAQATGYEQYF. The DNA for the CDR3 is TGCGCCAGCAGCCAAGGGGCACAGGCCACCGGCTACGAGCAGTACTTC.

This clonotype ranks as medium-sized (0.01 to 0.1%). The genes are TRBV20-1 and TRBJ2-3, with 10 bases that match TRBD2. This CDR3 is 17 amino acids long. The V segment lost 0 bases and the J segment 1 base; nucleotides outside the gene matches: 7. From germline, CDR1 is DFQATT and CDR2 SNEGSKA (reference sequence). The CDR3 DNA reads as TGCAGTGCTAGAGACCCATCCGGGACTAGCGGCACAGATACGCAGTATTTT. Translation: CSARDPSGTSGTDTQYF.

This clonotype was counted once. A much larger clone is a single base away; this may be a read error. The chain recombines TRBV18 with TRBJ2-1; 9 bases match TRBD1. The J call is in doubt because the DNA end fits TRBJ2-7 better. The CDR3 spans 18 residues. CDR1 is KGHSH and CDR2 is LQKENI in the germline V gene. The CDR3, as DNA: TGTGCCAGCTCACCACCTTTGGGACAGGGTAATACCTACAATGAGCAGTACTTC. Residues: CASSPPLGQGNTYNEQYF.

This chain uses TRBV29-1 with TRBJ2-3, with D possibly TRBD2 on 5 matching bases. CDR1 and CDR2 (germline): SQVTM, ANQGSEA. CDR3 size: 13 residues. V was cut by 4 bases and J by 2 bases, with 10 bases left in between. CDR3 protein: CSVVERTTDTQYF. The CDR3 nucleotides are TGCAGCGTTGTGGAGCGGACCACAGATACGCAGTATTTT.

This clonotype was seen ten or more times. The V and J genes are TRBV20-1 and TRBJ1-5, with D unresolved. Per germline, CDR1 DFQATT and CDR2 SNEGSKA (reference sequence). The CDR3 consists of 15 residues. V lost 3 bases, J lost 2 bases, and 14 bases lay in between. CDR3 loop: CSASMSSVRNQPQHF. The CDR3 DNA reads TGCAGTGCTAGTATGTCCTCGGTACGCAATCAGCCCCAGCATTTT.

This clonotype came up many times. In DNA form, the CDR3 reads TGTGCCAGCAGCTTATTTGGGCGGGAGACCCAGTACTTC. Its protein product is CASSLFGRETQYF. This sequence joins TRBV7-3 and TRBJ2-5, with D uncertain. V lost 2 bases and J lost 5, with 9 bases in between. The CDR3 contains 13 residues. Germline V CDR1 and CDR2: SGHTA, FQGTGA.

This clonotype was seen ten or more times. V is TRBV7-2 and J is TRBJ2-7; tentative D call: TRBD2 (5 bases). The V gene's germline CDR1 is SGHTA and CDR2 FQGNSA. The V end was cut by 5 bases, the J end by 0 bases, with 17 bases between. There are 16 residues in the CDR3. The CDR3 sequence is CASSRGGPWSSYEQYF. In DNA form, the CDR3 reads TGTGCCAGCAGCCGAGGAGGTCCCTGGAGCTCCTACGAGCAGTACTTC.

This clonotype was found a few times. V and J are TRBV21-1 and TRBJ2-5; TRBD1, the table's D call, was not compared with the DNA. TRBV21-1 represents a pseudogene. The CDR3 loop spans 18 amino acids. CDR3 amino acids: CASSKAGKDRGTPETQYF. The CDR3 DNA follows: TGTGCCAGCAGCAAAGCGGGGAAGGACAGGGGCACCCCAGAGACCCAGTACTTC.

This clonotype came up many times. This chain joins TRBV11-2 and TRBJ2-5; the match to TRBD2 covers 9 bases. The CDR3 has 14 residues. The trim removed 0 bases at V and 5 bases at J, leaving 1 base unmatched. CDR1 is SGHAT, CDR2 FQNNGV, per germline. The CDR3 sequence is CASSLETSGETQYF. The CDR3 DNA sequence: TGTGCCAGCAGCTTAGAGACTAGCGGCGAGACCCAGTACTTC.

This clonotype qualifies as medium-sized. The chain uses TRBV11-3 and TRBJ1-1; no definite D call. V was shortened by 3 bases and J by 0 bases, with 5 bases between the two germline ends. CDR1 and CDR2 from the germline V gene are SGHNT and YENEEA. The CDR3 loop spans 13 amino acids. The CDR3 DNA reads as TGTGCCAGCAGCTTTGAGGTGAACACTGAAGCTTTCTTT. Translation gives CASSFEVNTEAFF.

This clonotype was picked up many times. A junction boundary mismatches the germline segment, possibly from a read error. V usage is TRBV6-5 and J usage is TRBJ2-1; 14 bases are a match to TRBD2. Germline-derived CDR1 and CDR2 are MNHEY and SVGAGI. CDR3 length: 17 residues. This chain's CDR3 is CASSYYPTSGRDHEQFF. DNA of the CDR3: TGTGCCAGCAGCTACTACCCGACTAGCGGGAGGGATCATGAGCAGTTCTTC.